This T cell receptor (beta chain) was sequenced for a study of cytomegalovirus exposure and HLA in healthy donors. Whole-study findings and limits: An Asian-associated ancestry cluster reportedly showed fewer N-insertions than the roughly 670-donor mean in a later analysis. Analysis was carried out at a later point, and it linked a missense DCLRE1C variant to TCR beta V- and J-gene trimming.

The PCR employed 60 Vbeta primers together with 13 Jbeta primers. Data came from immunoSEQ multiplex PCR; TCRdb stores just in-frame clones and leaves some out. Found here are some 180,000 clones, about 70% of them singletons; the top ten hold 1.5% to 2%. This clone was counted a single time. Antigen unknown. V was shortened by 9 bases and J by 10 bases, with 6 bases between the two germline ends. The CDR3 is 8 residues long. V gene TRBV23-1 combines with J gene TRBJ1-1, with unresolved D. TRBV23-1 is marked as an open reading frame, function uncertain. Sequencing input: PBMCs. The TCR sequence derives from a woman in her thirties in good health and CMV-seronegative. CDR3 residues: CASRRAFF. CDR3 nucleotides: TGCGCCAGTCGCAGAGCTTTCTTT.